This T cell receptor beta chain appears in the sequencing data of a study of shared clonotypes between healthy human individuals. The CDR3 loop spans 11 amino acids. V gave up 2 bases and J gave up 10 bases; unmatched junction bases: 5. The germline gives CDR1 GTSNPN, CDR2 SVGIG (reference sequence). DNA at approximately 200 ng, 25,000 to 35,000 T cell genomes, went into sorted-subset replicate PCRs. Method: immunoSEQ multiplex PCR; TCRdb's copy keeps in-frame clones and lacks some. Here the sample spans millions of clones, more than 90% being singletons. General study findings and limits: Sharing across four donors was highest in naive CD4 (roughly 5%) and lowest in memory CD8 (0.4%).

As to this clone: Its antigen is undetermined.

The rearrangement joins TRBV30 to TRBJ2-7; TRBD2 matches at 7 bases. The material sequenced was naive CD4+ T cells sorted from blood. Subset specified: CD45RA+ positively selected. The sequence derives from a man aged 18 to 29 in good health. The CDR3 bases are TGTGCCTGGAGTTTCGGGGAGGGACAGTACTTC. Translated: CAWSFGEGQYF.